This passage covers 27 T cell receptor beta chains from one sample sequenced in a study of CD8+ T cells in alopecia areata. The treatment denotes: oral pan-JAK inhibitor, 5-10 mg twice daily. cDNA reverse transcribed from extracted RNA served as the sequencing template. TCRdb's table, derived via immunoSEQ multiplex PCR, lists solely in-frame clones and lacks some. The data show more than 200,000 clones, with 50% to 75% seen just once and 4% to 5% held by the top ten. The material sequenced was CD4+ T cells sorted from blood, taken at week 4, from a patient treated with tofacitinib. The receptors originated from a human donor with alopecia areata.

This clone was observed a handful of times. The chain is built from TRBV4-1 and TRBJ2-3; D is uncertain. Germline-derived CDR1 and CDR2 are MGHRA and YSYEKL. The V and J ends lost 3 bases and 0 bases respectively, with 7 bases between them. This CDR3 comprises 14 residues. CDR3: CASSQRESTDTQYF. The CDR3 DNA follows: TGCGCCAGCAGCCAGCGAGAAAGCACAGATACGCAGTATTTT.

This clone appeared a single time. The chain links TRBV6-6 to TRBJ1-2; maybe TRBD1 (5 bases). Trimming cost V 6 bases and J 2 bases, with 10 bases left between them. The CDR3 is 13 amino acids. The germline gives CDR1 MNHNY, CDR2 SVGAGI (reference sequence). CDR3 loop: CASRPTGNYGYTF. CDR3 DNA sequence: TGTGCCAGCAGGCCTACAGGAAACTATGGCTACACCTTC.

The chain joins TRBV29-1 to TRBJ1-3; tentatively, D is TRBD1 (5 bases). V lost 6 bases and J lost 4, with 13 bases in between. This CDR3 region has 13 residues. Per germline, CDR1 SQVTM and CDR2 ANQGSEA. The CDR3 is CSVRDLAGNTIYF. The CDR3 nucleotides are TGCAGCGTACGGGACTTGGCGGGAAACACCATATATTTT.

The gene calls are TRBV9 and TRBJ1-6, with TRBD1 matching 7 bases. The CDR3 has 15 amino acids. The trim removed 3 bases at V and 7 bases at J, leaving 7 bases unmatched. Germline V gene lookup returns CDR1 SGDLS and CDR2 YYNGEE. CDR3 sequence reads: CASSGTGTANSPLHF. Here the CDR3 DNA reads TGTGCCAGCAGCGGAACCGGGACAGCCAATTCACCCCTCCACTTT.

This clone was observed a few times. The genes are TRBV7-2 and TRBJ1-2; 10 bases line up with TRBD1. From germline, CDR1 is SGHTA and CDR2 FQGNSA. This CDR3 contains 16 residues. Trimming cost V 1 base and J 1 base; bases outside gene matches: 3. The CDR3: CASSLDGTGVNYGYTF. As DNA, the CDR3 is TGTGCCAGCAGCTTAGATGGGACAGGGGTTAACTATGGCTACACCTTC.

Only a few counts were recorded for this clone. The chain links TRBV10-3 to TRBJ2-3; D may correspond to TRBD1 or TRBD2 (5 bases each). CDR1 and CDR2 (germline): ENHRY, SYGVKD. The CDR3 consists of 12 residues. V lost 5 bases and J 5 bases, leaving 8 bases between the germline ends. The CDR3 DNA follows: TGTGCCATCAGTCTGAGGGGAGATACGCAGTATTTT. This gives the protein CAISLRGDTQYF.

This chain connects TRBV4-3 to TRBJ1-2; possible D gene TRBD1, 5 bases. Germline values: CDR1 LGHNA, CDR2 YSLEER. The CDR3 spans 15 residues. V lost 0 bases and J 2 bases, leaving 10 bases between the germline ends. The CDR3 is CASSQDLEGNYGYTF. The DNA of the CDR3 is TGCGCCAGCAGCCAAGATTTGGAGGGGAACTATGGCTACACCTTC.

The chain combines TRBV5-1 with TRBJ2-5, with D uncertain. The CDR3 spans 17 residues. Deletions cut 0 bases from V and 5 bases from J, with 20 bases between. Looked up from germline, CDR1 is SGHRS and CDR2 is YFSETQ. The CDR3 DNA follows: TGCGCCAGCAGCTTGGGTAGGGTTAGCCGAATGGAGGAGACCCAGTACTTC. Protein: CASSLGRVSRMEETQYF.

V gene TRBV30 combines with J gene TRBJ1-2; 7 positions agree with TRBD1. This CDR3 spans 13 amino acids. Trimming took 3 bases from V and 8 from J; bases not matched to a gene: 9. Looked up from germline, CDR1 is GTSNPN and CDR2 is SVGIG (reference sequence). CDR3 sequence: CAWSTFRQGGYTF. CDR3 coding DNA: TGTGCCTGGAGCACTTTTCGACAGGGCGGCTACACCTTC.

This sequence joins TRBV7-9 and TRBJ2-3; D may be TRBD2 (5 bases). The germline V gene has CDR1 SEHNR and CDR2 FQNEAQ (reference sequence). The CDR3 runs 14 residues. Trimming shortened V by 3 bases and J by 1 base, and 8 bases separated the two germline ends. The CDR3 nucleotides are TGTGCCAGCAGCTTGGGAGTGGGCACAGATACGCAGTATTTT. Amino acid sequence: CASSLGVGTDTQYF.

The J gene is TRBJ2-4, the V gene TRBV4-3; TRBD1 matches 9 bases. The CDR3 extends over 14 amino acids. The V gene end was trimmed by 3 bases and the J gene end by 5 bases; junction bases not matched to a gene: 2. Germline values: CDR1 LGHNA, CDR2 YSLEER. CDR3 residues: CASSQNRGQNIQYF. The DNA for the CDR3 is TGCGCCAGCAGCCAGAACAGGGGGCAAAACATTCAGTACTTC.

Points on this clone: Other DNA sequences in the sample encode the same CDR3. The rearrangement joins TRBV30 to TRBJ2-3; D gene ambiguous. The CDR3 sequence is 13 residues long. CDR1 GTSNPN and CDR2 SVGIG come from the germline V gene (reference sequence). V dropped 0 bases and J dropped 0 bases, with 4 bases sitting between them. For the CDR3, the DNA is TGTGCCTGGAGTGTCGGTAGCACAGATACGCAGTATTTT. Its translation is CAWSVGSTDTQYF.

Only a few counts were recorded for this clone. This chain links TRBV2 with TRBJ1-2; D is undetermined. V was trimmed by 3 bases and J by 6 bases, leaving 14 bases between them. This CDR3 has 14 amino acids. Germline values: CDR1 SNHLY, CDR2 FYNNEI. CDR3 sequence: CASSDLARSHGYTF. The CDR3 nucleotides are TGTGCCAGCAGTGACTTGGCCCGAAGTCATGGCTACACCTTC.

V is TRBV28 and J is TRBJ2-7; TRBD1 matches 7 bases. The germline V gene has CDR1 MDHEN and CDR2 SYDVKM. V was clipped by 11 bases and J by 3 bases; unmatched bases: 7. The CDR3 covers 12 residues. Written as DNA, the CDR3 is TGTGCCGCTAGACAGGGAGACTACGAGCAGTACTTC. Amino acid sequence: CAARQGDYEQYF.

This rearrangement joins TRBV7-8 to TRBJ2-5; D is unclear. Trimming took off 5 bases at V and 4 bases at J, with 17 bases between the two ends. The CDR3 loop spans 15 amino acids. The germline V gene has CDR1 SGHVS and CDR2 FQNEAQ. CDR3 sequence: CASSPRTSQRETQYF. The DNA of the CDR3 is TGTGCCAGCAGCCCACGAACGTCCCAACGAGAGACCCAGTACTTC.

CDR3 sequence: CASSWGPTGMNTEAFF. The CDR3 DNA reads as TGCGCCAGCAGCTGGGGCCCGACAGGGATGAACACTGAAGCTTTCTTT. The rearrangement links TRBV5-1 to TRBJ1-1, with 7 bases lining up with TRBD1. The V gene's germline CDR1 is SGHRS and CDR2 YFSETQ. The CDR3 has 16 residues. V was pared by 3 bases and J by 0 bases, with 8 bases of the junction left unmatched.

This sequence joins TRBV5-1 and TRBJ1-4; 8 bases are shared with TRBD1. This CDR3 region has 15 residues. J was trimmed by 3 bases and V by 2 bases; bases with no gene match: 3. From germline, CDR1 is SGHRS and CDR2 YFSETQ. The DNA for the CDR3 is TGCGCCAGCAGCTTTGGACAGGGATCTAATGAAAAACTGTTTTTT. Amino acids: CASSFGQGSNEKLFF.

This chain connects TRBV25-1 to TRBJ2-3; TRBD1 matches at 7 bases. The germline V gene has CDR1 MGHDK and CDR2 SYGVNS. Losses at the gene ends were 6 bases for V and 7 bases for J; bases not matched to a gene: 13. The CDR3 is 15 amino acids. CDR3 residues: CASRGGQAATHTQYF. The DNA for the CDR3 is TGTGCCAGCAGAGGCGGACAGGCGGCGACACATACGCAGTATTTT.

The genes are TRBV2 and TRBJ1-1, with 7 bases that match TRBD1. In germline, CDR1 is SNHLY, CDR2 FYNNEI. The length of the CDR3 is 13 residues. Trimming at V came to 6 bases and at J to 11 bases, leaving 12 bases not matched to a gene. The CDR3 sequence is CASRSDRTLYAFF. Here the CDR3 DNA reads TGTGCCAGCAGGTCGGACAGGACCCTGTATGCTTTCTTT.

The chain uses TRBV5-6 and TRBJ1-1; D unresolved. Trimming shortened V by 1 base and J by 2 bases, and 9 bases separated the two germline ends. The CDR3 extends over 14 amino acids. Germline values: CDR1 SGHDT, CDR2 YYEEEE. The CDR3 reads CASSLLGLNTEAFF. Here the CDR3 DNA reads TGTGCCAGCAGCTTGTTGGGCCTTAACACTGAAGCTTTCTTT.

The chain joins TRBV7-9 to TRBJ1-2; 7 nucleotides line up with TRBD1. CDR1 SEHNR and CDR2 FQNEAQ come from the germline V gene (reference sequence). The CDR3 loop spans 13 amino acids. V shed 5 bases and J 4 bases; nucleotides not matched to a gene: 4. This CDR3 is CASSRQGGYGYTF. For the CDR3, the DNA is TGTGCCAGCAGCAGACAGGGCGGCTATGGCTACACCTTC.

The chain uses TRBV6-5 and TRBJ2-5; 7 bases align to TRBD2. CDR1 and CDR2 (germline): MNHEY, SVGAGI. V lost 5 bases to trimming and J lost 6 bases; unmatched junction nucleotides: 3. This CDR3 is 12 amino acids long. In nucleotides, the CDR3 is TGTGCCAGCAGTAGCGGGGCTAAGACCCAGTACTTC. Translated: CASSSGAKTQYF.

This clone showed up just once. The V gene is TRBV7-6, the J gene TRBJ2-3, with 8 bases aligning to TRBD2. J gave up 4 bases and V 5 bases, and 5 bases lay outside the gene matches. The length of the CDR3 is 14 residues. The V gene's germline CDR1 is SGHVS and CDR2 FNYEAQ. As DNA, the CDR3 is TGTGCCAGCAGCCAAGGACTAGCATCAGATACGCAGTATTTT. Its translation is CASSQGLASDTQYF.

V is TRBV5-1 and J is TRBJ1-2, with TRBD1 identical over 9 bases. The CDR3 has 15 residues. The junction had 11 bases not matched to a gene; V was cut back by 4 bases and J by 7 bases. Germline V CDR1 and CDR2: SGHRS, YFSETQ. The CDR3 reads CASSRETGGDVGYTF. The CDR3 DNA follows: TGCGCCAGCAGCCGAGAAACAGGGGGCGACGTTGGCTACACCTTC. The variable domain in full, with the rest retrieved from reference TRBV5-1 and TRBJ1-2, is KAGVTQTPRYLIKTRGQQVTLSCSPISGHRSVSWYQQTPGQGLQFLFEYFSETQRNKGNFPGRFSGRQFSNSRSEMNVSTLELGDSALYLCASSRETGGDVGYTFGSGTRLTVV.

V is TRBV5-4 and J is TRBJ1-6; D gene ambiguous. V gave up 2 bases and J gave up 6 bases, with 6 bases separating them. This CDR3 has 13 residues. CDR1 and CDR2 from the germline V gene are SGHNT and YYREEE (reference sequence). The CDR3 DNA sequence: TGTGCCAGCAGCTTAGACCCTAATTCACCCCTCCACTTT. Translation: CASSLDPNSPLHF.

The rearrangement joins TRBV29-1 to TRBJ2-5, with D perhaps matching TRBD1 (5 bases). CDR3 length equals 13 residues. Germline V gene sequence: CDR1 SQVTM, CDR2 ANQGSEA. The V end was cut by 2 bases, the J end by 2 bases, with 9 bases between. This CDR3 is CSVERGTQETQYF. The CDR3 nucleotides read TGCAGCGTTGAAAGGGGCACACAAGAGACCCAGTACTTC.

This CDR3 is CASTGQGGGETF. The CDR3 DNA follows: TGTGCCAGCACGGGACAGGGGGGCGGTGAGACCTTC. The J gene is TRBJ1-2, the V gene TRBV27, with TRBD1 matching 11 bases. From germline, CDR1 is MNHEY and CDR2 SMNVEV (reference sequence). J was trimmed by 14 bases and V by 7 bases; bases with no gene match: 9. There are 12 residues in the CDR3.